The entry below describes one T cell receptor (beta chain). This sample is part of a study of cytomegalovirus exposure and HLA in healthy donors. The V gene lost 5 bases and the J gene lost 0 bases, with 8 bases spanning the gap. The CDR3 sequence is 13 residues long. Germline CDR1 and CDR2: SGHVS and FNYEAQ. It was with 60 Vbeta and 13 Jbeta primers that the PCR ran. Sequencing used immunoSEQ multiplex PCR; TCRdb keeps in-frame clones, though not all of them. The data show tens of thousands of clones, with over 60% seen just once and around a quarter held by the top ten. The rearrangement joins TRBV7-6 to TRBJ2-7; possible D gene TRBD2, 5 bases. The receptor was isolated from a man aged 50 to 60 in good health and CMV-seropositive. Sample: PBMCs. The CDR3 coding sequence is TGTGCCAGCAGCCCCGGGATCTCCTACGAGCAGTACTTC. Translation gives CASSPGISYEQYF.